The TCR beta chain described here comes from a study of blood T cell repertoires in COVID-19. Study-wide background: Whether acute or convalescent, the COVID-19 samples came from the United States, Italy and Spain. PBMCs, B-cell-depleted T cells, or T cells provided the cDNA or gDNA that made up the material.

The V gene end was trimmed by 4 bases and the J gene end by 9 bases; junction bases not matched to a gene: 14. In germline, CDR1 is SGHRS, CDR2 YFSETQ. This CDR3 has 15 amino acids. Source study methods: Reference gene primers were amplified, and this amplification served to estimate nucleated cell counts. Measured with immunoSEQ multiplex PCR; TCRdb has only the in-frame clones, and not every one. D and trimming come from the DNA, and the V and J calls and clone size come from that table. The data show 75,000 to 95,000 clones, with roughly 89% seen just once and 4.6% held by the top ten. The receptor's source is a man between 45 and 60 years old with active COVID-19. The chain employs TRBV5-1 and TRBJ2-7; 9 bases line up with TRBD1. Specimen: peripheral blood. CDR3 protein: CASSPGDGTGRGQYF. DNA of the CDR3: TGCGCCAGCAGCCCTGGTGATGGGACAGGGAGGGGGCAGTACTTC.